Listed below are T cell receptor beta chains from one sample, sequenced in a study of OX40 agonist ivuxolimab in advanced cancers. The data were produced by immunoSEQ multiplex PCR, yet TCRdb's version contains in-frame clones alone and is incomplete. The sample carries tens of thousands of clones, 87% recorded once. The material sequenced was CD4+ or CD8+ T cells sorted from blood, taken in a trial of the OX40 agonist ivuxolimab. These TCRs come from an adult with an advanced solid tumor such as melanoma, head and neck, liver or kidney cancer. The CDR3 runs from the conserved cysteine through the conserved F or W. Each record gives: CDR3 length, D gene, J gene, V gene, clone size, CDR3 DNA, CDR3 protein. The D gene is left open where the match is weak. Clone size, where shown, is once, few, many, or a class for clones that have expanded.

>15|-|TRBJ2-7|TRBV5-1|-
TGCGCCAGCAGCCCCGGGGGCGCGCACACCTACGAGCAGTACTTC
CASSPGGAHTYEQYF
>14|-|TRBJ2-7|TRBV2|-
TGTGCCAGCAGTGATTGGCCTAGATCCTACGAGCAGTACTTC
CASSDWPRSYEQYF
>15|TRBD1|TRBJ1-4|TRBV5-5|-
TGTGCCAGCAGCTTGGTGACAGGGGGGGATGAAAAACTGTTTTTT
CASSLVTGGDEKLFF
>13|-|TRBJ2-5|TRBV2|-
TGTGCCAGCCTCAGACACCTACAAGAGACCCAGTACTTC
CASLRHLQETQYF
>15|-|TRBJ1-4|TRBV18|-
TGTGCCAGCTCACCACCAAGTCCAACTAATGAAAAACTGTTTTTT
CASSPPSPTNEKLFF
>15|TRBD2|TRBJ2-7|TRBV25-1|-
TGTGCCAGCAGTGATGGACTAGCGGGAGCCTACGAGCAGTACTTC
CASSDGLAGAYEQYF
>16|TRBD2|TRBJ2-2|TRBV7-3|-
TGTGCCAGCAGCTCGACTAGCGCTTCGAACACCGGGGAGCTGTTTTTT
CASSSTSASNTGELFF
>12|-|TRBJ1-1|TRBV30|medium-sized
TGTGCCTGGGGACTCTCGAACACTGAAGCTTTCTTT
CAWGLSNTEAFF
>13|-|TRBJ1-3|TRBV21-1|-
TGTACCCCATGGGGCACCTCTGGAAACACCATATATTTT
CTPWGTSGNTIYF
>13|-|TRBJ2-1|TRBV9|-
TGTGCCAGCAGCGTACCTGGGTACAATGAGCAGTTCTTC
CASSVPGYNEQFF
>14|-|TRBJ2-3|TRBV10-3|once
TGTGCCTCCCGTACGGGGCTAATCGCAGATACGCAGTATTTT
CASRTGLIADTQYF
>16|-|TRBJ2-2|TRBV27|-
TGTGCCAGCAGTTTTCTAACAGGCGGCAGAGCCGGGGAGCTGTTTTTT
CASSFLTGGRAGELFF
>12|-|TRBJ2-7|TRBV7-8|-
TGTGCCAGCAGCTTAGAATTCAACGAGCAGTACTTC
CASSLEFNEQYF
>12|-|TRBJ2-7|TRBV2|few
TGTGCCAGCAGTGAACGGTTGGGACGGCGGCGTTTC
CASSERLGRRRF
>16|TRBD1|TRBJ1-6|TRBV7-6|-
TGTGCCAGCAGCTTACGGACAGGGGGCTATAATTCACCCCTCCACTTT
CASSLRTGGYNSPLHF
>11|TRBD1|TRBJ1-6|TRBV11-2|-
TGTGCCAGCGGGGGACAGGTTCCCCTCCACTTT
CASGGQVPLHF
>14|TRBD1|TRBJ2-2|TRBV11-2|-
TGTGCCAGCAGCAGGACAGGGTTCACCGGGGAGCTGTTTTTT
CASSRTGFTGELFF
>15|-|TRBJ2-3|TRBV6-1|-
TGTGCCAGCAGGCGGACGGTAACTAGCACAGATACGCAGTATTTT
CASRRTVTSTDTQYF
>16|-|TRBJ2-6|TRBV11-3|-
TGTGCCAGCAGTCGGCAGGGAACCTCTGGGGCCAACGTCCTGACTTTC
CASSRQGTSGANVLTF
>14|TRBD1|TRBJ2-1|TRBV7-6|once
TGTGCCAGCAGCAAGGGACAGGGGGGCAATGAGCAGTTCTTC
CASSKGQGGNEQFF
>13|-|TRBJ2-7|TRBV7-2|-
TGTGCCAGCAGCCCACCAGGCACCTACGAGCAGTACTTC
CASSPPGTYEQYF
>13|-|TRBJ1-4|TRBV4-1|few
TGCGCCAGCAGCCTTTTTCCCGGAGTGGAACTGTTTTTT
CASSLFPGVELFF
>15|-|TRBJ2-1|TRBV19|-
TGTGCCAGTAGTCGCGGCGGAAGCTCCTACAATGAGCAGTTCTTC
CASSRGGSSYNEQFF
>14|-|TRBJ1-2|TRBV19|-
TGTGCCAGTAGTCTGTCAGGGTATGACTATGGCTACACCTTC
CASSLSGYDYGYTF
>15|-|TRBJ1-4|TRBV18|-
TGTGCCAGCTCACCGTCCAGGGCCACTAATGAAAAACTGTTTTTT
CASSPSRATNEKLFF
>17|TRBD1|TRBJ2-3|TRBV28|-
TGTGCCAGCAGTCCCCCACAGGGGGCGGAAGGCACAGATACGCAGTATTTT
CASSPPQGAEGTDTQYF
>16|-|TRBJ2-3|TRBV5-1|-
TGCGCCAGCAGCCAACCTACAGGGAAGGTAACAGATACGCAGTATTTT
CASSQPTGKVTDTQYF
>15|-|TRBJ2-1|TRBV28|-
TGTGCCAGCACCCACGTGGGCGGGGCCCGCAATGAGCAGTTCTTC
CASTHVGGARNEQFF
>17|TRBD2|TRBJ2-7|TRBV5-1|-
TGCGCCAGCAGCTTGCGGACTAGCGGGAGGAGCTCCTACGAGCAGTACTTC
CASSLRTSGRSSYEQYF